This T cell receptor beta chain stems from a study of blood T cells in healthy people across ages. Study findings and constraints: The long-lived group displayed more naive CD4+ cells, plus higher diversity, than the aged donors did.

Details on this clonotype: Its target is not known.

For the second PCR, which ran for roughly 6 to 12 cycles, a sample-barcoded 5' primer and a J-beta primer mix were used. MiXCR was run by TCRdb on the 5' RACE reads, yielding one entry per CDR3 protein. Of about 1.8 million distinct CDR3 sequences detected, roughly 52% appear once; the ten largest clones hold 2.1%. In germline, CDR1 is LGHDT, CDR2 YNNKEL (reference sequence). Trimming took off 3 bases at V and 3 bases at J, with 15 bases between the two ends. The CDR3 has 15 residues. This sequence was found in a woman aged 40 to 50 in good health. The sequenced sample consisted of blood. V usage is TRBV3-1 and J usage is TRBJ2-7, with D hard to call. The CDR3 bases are TGTGCCAGCAGCCACAAGGCCAGGATGAACTACGAGCAGTACTTC. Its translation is CASSHKARMNYEQYF.